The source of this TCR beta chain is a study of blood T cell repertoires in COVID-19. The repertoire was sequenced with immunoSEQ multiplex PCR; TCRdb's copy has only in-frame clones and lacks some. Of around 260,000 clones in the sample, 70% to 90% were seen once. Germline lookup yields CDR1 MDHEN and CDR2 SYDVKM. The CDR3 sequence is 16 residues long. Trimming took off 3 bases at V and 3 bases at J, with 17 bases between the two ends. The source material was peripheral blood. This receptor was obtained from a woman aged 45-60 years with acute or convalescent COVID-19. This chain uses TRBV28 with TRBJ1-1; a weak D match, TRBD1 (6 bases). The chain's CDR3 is CASSFFRRGAHTEAFF. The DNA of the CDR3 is TGTGCCAGCAGTTTTTTCCGCAGGGGAGCACACACTGAAGCTTTCTTT.